This T cell receptor (beta chain) was sequenced in a study of blood T cells in healthy people across ages. General study findings and limits: Long-lived donors carried more naive CD4+ cells and greater diversity than aged donors.

Through a sample-barcoded 5' primer and a J-beta primer mix, a second PCR was run for roughly 6 to 11 cycles. TCRdb independently ran MiXCR on the 5' RACE reads; one entry per CDR3 protein. The sample consists of about 1.1 million distinct CDR3 sequences, under 40% of them appearing once. This clonotype came up a few times. What it binds is not known. Germline assignment: CDR1 ENHRY and CDR2 SYGVKD. The V end was cut by 1 base, the J end by 2 bases, with 14 bases between. The CDR3 loop spans 17 amino acids. Drawing of peripheral blood yielded 7.5 to 10 milliliters from each donor. V is TRBV10-3 and J is TRBJ2-2; a possible D gene is TRBD2 (5 bases). This sequence was found in a man aged 18 to 30 in good health. The sample consisted of blood. This CDR3 is CAISEYASGTNTGELFF. CDR3 bases: TGTGCCATCAGTGAGTACGCCAGCGGAACAAACACCGGGGAGCTGTTTTTT.